The T cell receptor (beta chain) described here comes from a study of blood T cells in healthy people across ages. Together with a sample-barcoded 5' primer, a J-beta primer mix was included in a second PCR lasting roughly 6 to 12 cycles. One entry per CDR3 protein results from TCRdb running MiXCR on the 5' RACE reads. In the table there are about 1 million distinct CDR3 sequences, 45% of which are singletons. A few counts support this clonotype. The V gene lost 1 base and the J gene lost 0 bases, with 12 bases spanning the gap. The CDR3 is 16 residues long. CDR1 is LGHDT, CDR2 YNNKEL, per germline (reference sequence).

The sequence was obtained from a woman aged 55-69 years in good health. The chain employs TRBV3-1 and TRBJ1-2, with a weak D call TRBD1 (5 bases). Input material: blood. The CDR3 coding sequence is TGTGCCAGCAGCCAAGTGGCCGCAGGGCCTAACTATGGCTACACCTTC. Translating it yields CASSQVAAGPNYGYTF. Complete variable domain (other parts from reference TRBV3-1 and TRBJ1-2): DTAVSQTPKYLVTQMGNDKSIKCEQNLGHDTMYWYKQDSKKFLKIMFSYNNKELIINETVPNRFSPKSPDKAHLNLHINSLELGDSAVYFCASSQVAAGPNYGYTFGSGTRLTVV.